The 27 T cell receptor beta chains below were found in one sample sequenced in a study of control samples from healthy donors and cancer patients (dated by TCRdb to the early 2020s). Library construction relied on the immunoSEQ multiplex PCR assay. TCRdb stores this immuneACCESS table with in-frame sequences only. Part of the clones is absent; in the studies checked, under half of the shortfall reflects unresolved V genes, and no reason is known for the rest. The sample includes some 130,000 clones, with about 92% observed a single time. Together, the top ten hold around 1.6% of the sample. The sequencing input was PBMCs. The source is a man over 45 with head and neck cancer.

The rearrangement links TRBV29-1 to TRBJ2-7; TRBD2 matches at 9 bases. The germline V gene encodes CDR1 SQVTM and CDR2 ANQGSEA. V dropped 2 bases and J dropped 3; count of bases not matched to a gene: 14. The CDR3 has 17 amino acids. The CDR3 bases are TGCAGCGTTGAATGGCCTCTAGCGGGGACCTTGTGCTACGAGCAGTACTTC. Its protein product is CSVEWPLAGTLCYEQYF.

This clone was detected only once. V gene TRBV25-1 combines with J gene TRBJ2-4, with TRBD1 matching over 11 bases. Germline CDR1 reads MGHDK; CDR2 reads SYGVNS. The CDR3 is made up of 18 amino acids. Trimming cost V 4 bases and J 2 bases; bases outside gene matches: 10. CDR3 region: CASSGGSGQGDSKNIQYF. As DNA, the CDR3 is TGTGCCAGCAGTGGCGGGTCGGGACAGGGGGACTCCAAAAACATTCAGTACTTC.

V usage is TRBV4-3 and J usage is TRBJ2-3; perhaps D is TRBD1 or TRBD2 (6 bases each). The germline CDR1 and CDR2 sequences are LGHNA and YSLEER. Deletions cut 1 base from V and 5 bases from J, with 13 bases between. This CDR3 is 15 amino acids long. The chain's CDR3 is CASSQVWGAKDTQYF. The CDR3 nucleotides are TGCGCCAGCAGCCAAGTGTGGGGGGCGAAAGATACGCAGTATTTT.

This clone has only one observation. This chain joins TRBV5-1 and TRBJ2-7, with 9 bases that match TRBD1. The germline V gene has CDR1 SGHRS and CDR2 YFSETQ. The V and J ends lost 0 bases and 6 bases, in that order; junction bases with no gene match: 4. CDR3 length: 14 residues. CDR3 loop: CASSLVGQGSEQYF. For the CDR3, the DNA is TGCGCCAGCAGCTTGGTGGGACAGGGTAGCGAGCAGTACTTC.

The rearrangement links TRBV9 to TRBJ1-1, with D perhaps matching TRBD1 (5 bases). V was clipped by 1 base and J by 8 bases, with 15 bases between them. CDR3 length: 14 amino acids. Germline assignment: CDR1 SGDLS and CDR2 YYNGEE. CDR3 DNA: TGTGCCAGCAGCGTACGTTTCGGGACGACCGAAGCTTTCTTT. This gives the protein CASSVRFGTTEAFF.

As DNA, the CDR3 is TGTGCCAGCACCATGAGGTTGACAGGTTCAGCTAACTATGGCTACACCTTC. It yields the protein CASTMRLTGSANYGYTF. The chain employs TRBV7-9 and TRBJ1-2; tentatively, D is TRBD1 (6 bases). Germline assignment: CDR1 SEHNR and CDR2 FQNEAQ (reference sequence). The CDR3 runs to 17 residues. The V end lost 7 bases, the J end lost 0 bases, and 21 bases lay between the germline ends.

The V call is TRBV7-2, the J call TRBJ2-1; D is undetermined. Trimming cost V 5 bases and J 6 bases, with 14 bases left between them. CDR1 is SGHTA and CDR2 is FQGNSA in the germline V gene. The CDR3 loop spans 14 amino acids. CDR3 bases: TGTGCCAGCAGCGCTCCTTACTCGGGCAATGAGCAGTTCTTC. Its protein product is CASSAPYSGNEQFF.

This chain links TRBV5-4 with TRBJ2-7; maybe TRBD2 (7 bases). CDR3 length equals 13 residues. The V end lost 2 bases, the J end lost 5 bases, and 11 bases lay between the germline ends. The germline gives CDR1 SGHNT, CDR2 YYREEE (reference sequence). The CDR3 region has the DNA TGTGCCAGCAGCTTCGGGGGGCTCGACGAGCAGTACTTC. Encoded protein: CASSFGGLDEQYF.

J is TRBJ2-3 and V is TRBV5-1; D may be TRBD1 (6 bases). The CDR3 covers 16 residues. Trimming took 0 bases from V and 1 from J, leaving 12 bases between them. CDR1 is SGHRS, CDR2 YFSETQ, per germline. CDR3 amino acids: CASSLEGGHRTDTQYF. The DNA of the CDR3 is TGCGCCAGCAGCTTGGAAGGGGGACACCGCACAGATACGCAGTATTTT.

This rearrangement joins TRBV7-2 to TRBJ1-2; a possible D gene is TRBD1 (5 bases). This CDR3 is built from 14 residues. The V and J ends lost 6 bases and 4 bases respectively, with 15 bases between them. Per germline, CDR1 SGHTA and CDR2 FQGNSA. The CDR3 is CASRLGRAPYGYTF. As DNA, the CDR3 is TGTGCCAGCAGACTAGGCAGGGCACCCTATGGCTACACCTTC. Combining the CDR3 with reference TRBV7-2 and TRBJ1-2 gives the whole variable domain GAGVSQSPSNKVTEKGKDVELRCDPISGHTALYWYRQSLGQGLEFLIYFQGNSAPDKSGLPSDRFSAERTGGSVSTLTIQRTQQEDSAVYLCASRLGRAPYGYTFGSGTRLTVV.

The chain couples TRBV2 to TRBJ2-1, with a tentative D call TRBD2 (7 bases). Trimming stripped 6 bases from V and 4 bases from J, with 16 bases between. The length of the CDR3 is 15 residues. Germline V lookup: CDR1 SNHLY, CDR2 FYNNEI. CDR3 residues: CASSHQRGQYNEQFF. CDR3 in DNA: TGTGCCAGCAGCCACCAGCGGGGACAATACAATGAGCAGTTCTTC.

This clone was counted once. The chain uses TRBV19 and TRBJ2-6, with D unresolved. The CDR3 consists of 15 residues. Germline V lookup: CDR1 LNHDA, CDR2 SQIVND (reference sequence). V was pared by 5 bases and J by 0 bases, with 8 bases between. The CDR3 is CASSSYSSGANVLTF. In DNA form, the CDR3 reads TGTGCCAGTAGTTCCTACAGCTCTGGGGCCAACGTCCTGACTTTC.

The V call is TRBV6-2 or TRBV6-3, the J call TRBJ2-6; the match to TRBD1 covers 7 bases. There are 17 residues in the CDR3. Germline trimming cut 2 bases from V and 2 bases from J; bases unmatched to any gene: 6. The germline gives CDR1 MNHEY, CDR2 SVGEGT. The CDR3 bases are TGTGCCAGCAGTTACCCACAGGGGATGGCTGGGGCCAACGTCCTGACTTTC. This encodes CASSYPQGMAGANVLTF.

V is TRBV12-3 or TRBV12-4 and J is TRBJ1-1, with unresolved D. V was clipped by 6 bases and J by 0 bases, with 5 bases between them. The CDR3 spans 12 residues. The CDR3 DNA follows: TGTGCCAGCAGGGAAGTGAACACTGAAGCTTTCTTT. Amino acid sequence: CASREVNTEAFF.

The chain joins TRBV7-9 to TRBJ2-2; the D gene is possibly TRBD2 (5 bases). Germline loops: CDR1 SEHNR, CDR2 FQNEAQ (reference sequence). Trimming cost V 7 bases and J 5 bases, with 23 bases left between them. The CDR3 runs 17 residues. The CDR3 sequence is CASNDPKRKGGTGELFF. CDR3 DNA sequence: TGTGCCAGCAATGACCCCAAAAGGAAAGGAGGAACCGGGGAGCTGTTTTTT.

This CDR3 is CASSLRGGGLWQFF. The DNA of the CDR3 is TGTGCCAGCAGCTTAAGAGGCGGGGGCCTCTGGCAGTTCTTC. J is TRBJ2-1 and V is TRBV13; weak D call: TRBD2 (7 bases). Germline V lookup: CDR1 PRHDT, CDR2 FYEKMQ (reference sequence). The CDR3 runs to 14 residues. The V end was cut by 2 bases, the J end by 12 bases, with 17 bases between.

The chain combines TRBV30 with TRBJ2-1; D gene ambiguous. The CDR3 extends over 11 amino acids. Trimming left V 0 bases short and J 6 bases short, with 3 bases between. Germline CDR1 is GTSNPN and CDR2 is SVGIG (reference sequence). This chain's CDR3 is CAWSVLNEQFF. DNA for the CDR3: TGTGCCTGGAGTGTACTCAATGAGCAGTTCTTC.

V and J are TRBV5-6 and TRBJ2-2; TRBD1 agrees at 7 bases. V dropped 0 bases and J dropped 5; count of bases not matched to a gene: 13. CDR3 length equals 18 residues. Germline CDR1 is SGHDT and CDR2 is YYEEEE. The CDR3 region has the DNA TGTGCCAGCAGCTTGGGGCCCCCGGGGACAGTTTTTACCGGGGAGCTGTTTTTT. It encodes CASSLGPPGTVFTGELFF.

This clone was seen a handful of times. This rearrangement joins TRBV5-1 to TRBJ2-3, with D possibly TRBD2 on 6 matching bases. The germline V and J ends were trimmed by 1 base and 1 base, with 13 bases remaining between them. The germline V gene encodes CDR1 SGHRS and CDR2 YFSETQ. The length of the CDR3 is 16 residues. This CDR3 reads CASSLSGASGTDTQYF. Written as DNA, the CDR3 is TGCGCCAGCAGCTTGTCTGGCGCTAGCGGCACAGATACGCAGTATTTT.

The CDR3 spells CASSSRPGAETQYF. CDR3 sequence (DNA): TGTGCCAGCAGTTCTAGGCCGGGGGCCGAGACCCAGTACTTC. This chain links TRBV28 with TRBJ2-5; D possibly matches TRBD1 or TRBD2 (6 bases each). Trimming pared 4 bases from V and 5 bases from J, leaving 14 bases between. From germline, CDR1 is MDHEN and CDR2 SYDVKM. The CDR3 extends over 14 amino acids.

This rearrangement joins TRBV4-2 to TRBJ2-7, with D possibly matching TRBD1 (5 bases). CDR3 length: 15 residues. Trimming cost V 4 bases and J 0 bases, with 13 bases left between them. The germline CDR1 and CDR2 sequences are LGHNA and YNFKEQ. CDR3 region: CASSPISDNSYEQYF. The CDR3 DNA sequence: TGTGCCAGCAGCCCGATCTCGGACAACTCCTACGAGCAGTACTTC.

The count of this clone is one. The CDR3 bases are TGTGCCAGCGGCCTACAGGGGACGGGTCAGCCCCAGCATTTT. It codes for CASGLQGTGQPQHF. The chain has TRBV27 and TRBJ1-5, with 7 bases matching TRBD1. There are 14 residues in the CDR3. Germline assignment: CDR1 MNHEY and CDR2 SMNVEV (reference sequence). Unmatched junction bases numbered 10, after V lost 8 bases and J lost 6 bases.

The sample holds one count of this clone. The chain combines TRBV5-1 with TRBJ2-5, with D perhaps TRBD2 (6 bases). Deletions cut 3 bases from V and 5 bases from J, with 14 bases between. The CDR3 is 14 amino acids. Germline CDR1 is SGHRS and CDR2 is YFSETQ. The CDR3 nucleotides read TGCGCCAGCAGCTCGGGGGAGAAGGGGGAGACCCAGTACTTC. This translates into CASSSGEKGETQYF.

The genes are TRBV27 and TRBJ1-1; D may be TRBD1 (6 bases). The V gene lost 1 base and the J gene lost 1 base, with 7 bases spanning the gap. The CDR3 runs to 14 residues. Looked up from germline, CDR1 is MNHEY and CDR2 is SMNVEV (reference sequence). The CDR3 bases are TGTGCCAGCAGTTTATGGGGGCGGAACACTGAAGCTTTCTTT. As protein: CASSLWGRNTEAFF.

Turning to this clone: The germline gene is not matched at one end of the junction; a read error may be the cause. This sequence joins TRBV10-1 and TRBJ2-3; D gene uncertain. Per the germline V gene, CDR1 is WNHNN and CDR2 is SYGVQD (reference sequence). CDR3 length: 16 residues. The CDR3 nucleotides read TGCGCCAGCAGTGAGTCGTACTATATAGGCACAAATACGCAGTATTTT. Amino acids: CASSESYYIGTNTQYF.

This chain uses TRBV7-2 with TRBJ2-7, with D possibly TRBD1 on 9 matching bases. The CDR3 is 15 amino acids. The germline V and J ends were trimmed by 5 bases and 1 base, with 15 bases remaining between them. Germline V gives CDR1 SGHTA, CDR2 FQGNSA. The CDR3 region has the DNA TGTGCCAGCAGCCGCGGGGGGACAGGGTCCTACGAGCAGTACTTC. It specifies CASSRGGTGSYEQYF.

In nucleotides, the CDR3 is TGTGCCAGCAGCGTAGGCGCCAGTACCGGGGAGCTGTTTTTT. This encodes CASSVGASTGELFF. The V and J genes are TRBV9 and TRBJ2-2; D gene uncertain. Looked up from germline, CDR1 is SGDLS and CDR2 is YYNGEE. V shed 0 bases and J shed 5 bases, with 8 bases lying between them. The CDR3 spans 14 residues.